This T cell receptor (beta chain) came from a study of T cell repertoires in ileal Crohn's disease. Study in general: About half of patients got postoperative therapy: roughly 12 thiopurines, around 19 anti-TNF.

General observations from the study: Every patient over 26.8% clonality showed endoscopic recurrence. Compared with non-smokers, active smokers at surgery showed more clonal expansions.

There are 12 residues in the CDR3. Germline assignment: CDR1 KGHSH and CDR2 LQKENI. V was trimmed by 4 bases and J by 10 bases, leaving 10 bases between them. To note about this clone: The antigen is unknown.

Profiled with immunoSEQ multiplex PCR; TCRdb holds only in-frame clones, not every one. The data hold roughly 31,000 clones, with roughly 77% observed a single time. Patients were adults with ileal or ileocolonic Crohn's disease needing resection. The material sequenced was ileal tissue. The sequence was obtained from an adult with Crohn's disease. The chain carries TRBV18 and TRBJ1-4; D remains unclear. CDR3 nucleotide sequence: TGTGCCAGCTCACTGGACTTGGGAAAACTGTTTTTT. Translating gives CASSLDLGKLFF.